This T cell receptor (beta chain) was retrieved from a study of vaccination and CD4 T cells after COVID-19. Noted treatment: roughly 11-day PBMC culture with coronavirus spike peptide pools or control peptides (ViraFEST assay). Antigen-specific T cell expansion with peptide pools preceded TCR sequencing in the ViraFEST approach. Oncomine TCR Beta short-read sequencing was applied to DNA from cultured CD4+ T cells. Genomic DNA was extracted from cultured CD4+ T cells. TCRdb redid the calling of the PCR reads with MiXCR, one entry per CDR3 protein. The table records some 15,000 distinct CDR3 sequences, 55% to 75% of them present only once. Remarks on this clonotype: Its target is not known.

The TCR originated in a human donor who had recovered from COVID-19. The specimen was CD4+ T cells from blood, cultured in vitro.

The DNA of the CDR3 is TGTGCCTGGAGTTTGGGACTAGCGGGCCAAGAGACCCAGTACTTC. It is translated as CAWSLGLAGQETQYF. The chain employs TRBV30 and TRBJ2-5, with 12 positions matching TRBD2. The CDR3 runs 15 residues. Germline CDR1 is GTSNPN and CDR2 is SVGIG (reference sequence). V shed 2 bases, J shed 1 base, and the junction held 2 bases outside the gene matches.